The 6 T cell receptor beta chains listed next were all sequenced from one sample in a study of blood T cell repertoires in COVID-19. The data were produced by immunoSEQ multiplex PCR, yet TCRdb's version contains in-frame clones alone and is incomplete. This sample yields approximately 140,000 clones, of which approximately 80% are seen a single time; about an eighth belongs to the top ten. The sequenced sample was peripheral blood. The receptors stem from a man in his 60s with active or convalescent COVID-19.

The chain links TRBV4-1 to TRBJ1-4; 7 bases match TRBD1. The CDR3 runs to 16 residues. Germline values: CDR1 MGHRA, CDR2 YSYEKL. V lost 3 bases, J lost 4 bases, and 8 bases stayed unmatched. The chain's CDR3 is CASSHIGQAFNEKLFF. CDR3 DNA: TGCGCCAGCAGCCACATCGGACAGGCCTTTAATGAAAAACTGTTTTTT.

This clone was found many times. The chain combines TRBV5-1 with TRBJ2-7, with a weak D call TRBD2 (5 bases). This CDR3 is 14 amino acids long. The germline gives CDR1 SGHRS, CDR2 YFSETQ. Trimming cost V 2 bases and J 1 base, with 10 bases left between them. CDR3 in DNA: TGCGCCAGCAGCTTATCTAGCTTATCCTACGAGCAGTACTTC. As protein: CASSLSSLSYEQYF.

The rearrangement joins TRBV27 to TRBJ1-2; the match to TRBD1 covers 8 bases. Per germline, CDR1 MNHEY and CDR2 SMNVEV (reference sequence). The junction had 15 bases not matched to a gene; V was cut back by 4 bases and J by 5 bases. The CDR3 length is 17 residues. This chain's CDR3 is CASSSGFGPGTGYGYTF. CDR3 DNA: TGTGCCAGCAGTTCCGGCTTCGGGCCCGGGACAGGTTATGGCTACACCTTC.

The chain links TRBV20-1 to TRBJ2-1; 7 bases agree with TRBD2. The CDR3 runs to 15 residues. J was trimmed by 3 bases and V by 6 bases; bases with no gene match: 11. Per germline, CDR1 DFQATT and CDR2 SNEGSKA (reference sequence). The CDR3 DNA reads as TGCAGTGCCAGTGGGAGGAGCGGGGTCTACAATGAGCAGTTCTTC. Translating gives CSASGRSGVYNEQFF.

The genes are TRBV7-3 and TRBJ2-7; TRBD1 is a possible D gene (6 bases). The CDR3 extends over 12 amino acids. Germline values: CDR1 SGHTA, CDR2 FQGTGA. V was cut by 3 bases and J by 6 bases, with 9 bases left in between. The CDR3, as DNA: TGTGCCAGCAGCTTGGACAGAACCGAGCAGTACTTC. Encoded protein: CASSLDRTEQYF.

V is TRBV24-1 and J is TRBJ2-5, with 7 bases identical to TRBD1. CDR1 is KGHDR, CDR2 SFDVKD, per germline. CDR3 length: 16 amino acids. Unmatched junction bases numbered 10, after V lost 3 bases and J lost 4 bases. CDR3 sequence (DNA): TGTGCCACCAGTGATCCCTCGGGACAGACTTTAGAGACCCAGTACTTC. This codes for CATSDPSGQTLETQYF.